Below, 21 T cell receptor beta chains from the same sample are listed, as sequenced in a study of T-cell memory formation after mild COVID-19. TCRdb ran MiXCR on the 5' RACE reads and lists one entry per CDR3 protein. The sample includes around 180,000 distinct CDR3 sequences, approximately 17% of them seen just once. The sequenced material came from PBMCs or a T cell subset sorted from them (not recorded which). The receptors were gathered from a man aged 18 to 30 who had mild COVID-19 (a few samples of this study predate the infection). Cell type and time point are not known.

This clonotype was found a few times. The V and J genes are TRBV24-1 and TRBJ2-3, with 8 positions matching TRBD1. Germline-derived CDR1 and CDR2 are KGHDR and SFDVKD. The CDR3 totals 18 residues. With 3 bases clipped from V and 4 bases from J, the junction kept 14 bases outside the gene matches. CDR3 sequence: CATSDPQGTGGGPDTQYF. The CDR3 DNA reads TGTGCCACCAGTGATCCCCAAGGCACAGGGGGAGGTCCAGATACGCAGTATTTT.

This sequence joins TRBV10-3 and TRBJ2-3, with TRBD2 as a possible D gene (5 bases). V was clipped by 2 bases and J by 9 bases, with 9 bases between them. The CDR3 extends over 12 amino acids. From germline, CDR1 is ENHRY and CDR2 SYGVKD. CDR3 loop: CAISERTGTQYF. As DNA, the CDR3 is TGTGCCATCAGTGAGAGGACTGGAACGCAGTATTTT.

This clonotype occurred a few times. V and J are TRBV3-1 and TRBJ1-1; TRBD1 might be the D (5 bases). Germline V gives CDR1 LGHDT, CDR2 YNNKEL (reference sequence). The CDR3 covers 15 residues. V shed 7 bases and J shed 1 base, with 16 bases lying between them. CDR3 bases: TGTGCCAGCAACTTTGGGGGGAGCCCGAACACTGAAGCTTTCTTT. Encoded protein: CASNFGGSPNTEAFF.

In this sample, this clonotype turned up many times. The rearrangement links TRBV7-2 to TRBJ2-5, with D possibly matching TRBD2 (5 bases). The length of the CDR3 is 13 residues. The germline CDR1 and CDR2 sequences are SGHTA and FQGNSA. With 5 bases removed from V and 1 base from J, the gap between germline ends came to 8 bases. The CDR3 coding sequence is TGTGCCAGCAGCCGGACTGTCCAAGAGACCCAGTACTTC. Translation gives CASSRTVQETQYF.

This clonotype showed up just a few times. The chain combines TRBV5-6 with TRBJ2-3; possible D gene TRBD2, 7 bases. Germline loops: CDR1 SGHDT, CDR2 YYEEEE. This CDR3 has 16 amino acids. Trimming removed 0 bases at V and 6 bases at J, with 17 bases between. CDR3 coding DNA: TGTGCCAGCAGCTTGGATCTTCCGGGGGGCAGGGATACGCAGTATTTT. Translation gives CASSLDLPGGRDTQYF.

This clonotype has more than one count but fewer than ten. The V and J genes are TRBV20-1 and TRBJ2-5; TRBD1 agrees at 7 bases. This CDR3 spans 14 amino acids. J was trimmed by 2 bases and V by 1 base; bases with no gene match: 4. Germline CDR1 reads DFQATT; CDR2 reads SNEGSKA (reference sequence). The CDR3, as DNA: TGCAGTGCTAGAGCAGGGACAGTTCAAGAGACCCAGTACTTC. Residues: CSARAGTVQETQYF.

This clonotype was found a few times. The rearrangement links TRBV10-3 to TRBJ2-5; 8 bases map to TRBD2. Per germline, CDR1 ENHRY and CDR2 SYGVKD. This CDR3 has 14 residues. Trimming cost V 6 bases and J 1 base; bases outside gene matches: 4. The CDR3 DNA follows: TGTGCCATCAGCCTGAGCGGGGGCCAAGAGACCCAGTACTTC. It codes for CAISLSGGQETQYF.

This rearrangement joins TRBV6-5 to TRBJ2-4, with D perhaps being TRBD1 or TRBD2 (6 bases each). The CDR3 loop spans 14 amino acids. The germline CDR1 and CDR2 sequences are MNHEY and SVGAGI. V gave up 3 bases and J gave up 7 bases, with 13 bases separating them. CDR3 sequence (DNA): TGTGCCAGCAGTTATTTGCAGGGGAGGAACATTCAGTACTTC. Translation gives CASSYLQGRNIQYF.

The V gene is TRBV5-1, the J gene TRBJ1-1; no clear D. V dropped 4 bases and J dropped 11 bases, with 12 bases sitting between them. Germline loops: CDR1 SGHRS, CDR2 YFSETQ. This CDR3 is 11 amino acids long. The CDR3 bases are TGCGCCAGCAGCCCAAGGGTGGGCGCTTTCTTT. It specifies CASSPRVGAFF.

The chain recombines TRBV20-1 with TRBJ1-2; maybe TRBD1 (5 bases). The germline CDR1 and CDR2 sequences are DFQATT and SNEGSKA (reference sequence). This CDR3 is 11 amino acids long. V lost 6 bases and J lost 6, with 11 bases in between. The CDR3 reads CSAWDPDGYTF. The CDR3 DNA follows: TGCAGTGCCTGGGACCCTGATGGCTACACCTTC.

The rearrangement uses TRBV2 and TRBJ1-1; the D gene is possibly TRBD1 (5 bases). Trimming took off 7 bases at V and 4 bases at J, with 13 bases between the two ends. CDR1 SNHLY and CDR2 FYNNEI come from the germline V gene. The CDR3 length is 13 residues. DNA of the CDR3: TGTGCCAGCATCGCCGGGACTCTCACTGAAGCTTTCTTT. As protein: CASIAGTLTEAFF.

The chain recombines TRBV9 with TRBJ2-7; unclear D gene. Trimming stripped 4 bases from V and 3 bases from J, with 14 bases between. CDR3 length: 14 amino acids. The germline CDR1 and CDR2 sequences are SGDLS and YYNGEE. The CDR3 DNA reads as TGTGCCAGCAGCACGGGTCCCTCAATCTACGAGCAGTACTTC. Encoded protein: CASSTGPSIYEQYF. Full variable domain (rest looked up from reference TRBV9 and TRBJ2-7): DSGVTQTPKHLITATGQRVTLRCSPRSGDLSVYWYQQSLDQGLQFLIQYYNGEERAKGNILERFSAQQFPDLHSELNLSSLELGDSALYFCASSTGPSIYEQYFGPGTRLTVT.

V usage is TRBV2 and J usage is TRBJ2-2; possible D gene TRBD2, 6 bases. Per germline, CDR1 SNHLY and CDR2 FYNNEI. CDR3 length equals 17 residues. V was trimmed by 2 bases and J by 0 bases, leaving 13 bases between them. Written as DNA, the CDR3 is TGTGCCAGCAGTGAAAACAGCGGGCCTACGAACACCGGGGAGCTGTTTTTT. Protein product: CASSENSGPTNTGELFF. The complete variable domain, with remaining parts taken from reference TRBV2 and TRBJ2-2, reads EPEVTQTPSHQVTQMGQEVILRCVPISNHLYFYWYRQILGQKVEFLVSFYNNEISEKSEIFDDQFSVERPDGSNFTLKIRSTKLEDSAMYFCASSENSGPTNTGELFFGEGSRLTVL.

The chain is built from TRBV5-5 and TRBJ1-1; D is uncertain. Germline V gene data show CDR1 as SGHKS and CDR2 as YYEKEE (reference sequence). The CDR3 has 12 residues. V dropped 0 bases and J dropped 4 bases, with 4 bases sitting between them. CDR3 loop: CASSLEVTEAFF. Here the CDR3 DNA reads TGTGCCAGCAGCTTGGAGGTCACTGAAGCTTTCTTT.

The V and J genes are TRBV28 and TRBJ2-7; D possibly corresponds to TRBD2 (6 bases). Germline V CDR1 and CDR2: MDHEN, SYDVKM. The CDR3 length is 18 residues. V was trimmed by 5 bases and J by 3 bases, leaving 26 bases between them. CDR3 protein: CASSTLGRGFSHHYEQYV. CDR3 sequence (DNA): TGTGCCAGCAGTACCCTCGGGCGGGGCTTTTCCCACCACTACGAGCAGTACGTC.

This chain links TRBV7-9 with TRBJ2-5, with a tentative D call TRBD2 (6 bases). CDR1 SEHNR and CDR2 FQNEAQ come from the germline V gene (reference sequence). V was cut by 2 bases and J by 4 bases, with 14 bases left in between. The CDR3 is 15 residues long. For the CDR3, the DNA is TGTGCCAGCAGCTTACGGGCGAACGGGGGAGAGACCCAGTACTTC. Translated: CASSLRANGGETQYF.

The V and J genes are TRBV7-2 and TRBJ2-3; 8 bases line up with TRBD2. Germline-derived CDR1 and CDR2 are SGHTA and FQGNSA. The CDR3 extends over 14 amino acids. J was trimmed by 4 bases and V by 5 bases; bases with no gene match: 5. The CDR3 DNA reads TGTGCCAGCAGCCCGGGGGGGACTGCAGATACGCAGTATTTT. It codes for CASSPGGTADTQYF.

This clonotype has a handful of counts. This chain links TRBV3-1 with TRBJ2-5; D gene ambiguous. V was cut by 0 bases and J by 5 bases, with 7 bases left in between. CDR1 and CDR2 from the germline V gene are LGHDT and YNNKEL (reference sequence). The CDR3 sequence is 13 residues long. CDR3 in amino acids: CASSQEPRETQYF. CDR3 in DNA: TGTGCCAGCAGCCAAGAACCCCGGGAGACCCAGTACTTC.

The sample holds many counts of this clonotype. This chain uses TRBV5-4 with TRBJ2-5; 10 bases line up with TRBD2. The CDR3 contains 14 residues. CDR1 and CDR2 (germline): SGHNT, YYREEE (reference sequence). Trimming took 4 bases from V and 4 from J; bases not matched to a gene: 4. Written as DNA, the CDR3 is TGTGCCAGCAGCCAGACTAGCGGGCCAGAGACCCAGTACTTC. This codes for CASSQTSGPETQYF.

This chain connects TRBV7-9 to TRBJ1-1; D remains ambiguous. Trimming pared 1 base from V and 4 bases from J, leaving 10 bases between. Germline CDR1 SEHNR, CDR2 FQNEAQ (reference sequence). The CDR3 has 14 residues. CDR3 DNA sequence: TGTGCCAGCAGCTTAGAGAGACGGACCACTGAAGCTTTCTTT. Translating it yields CASSLERRTTEAFF.

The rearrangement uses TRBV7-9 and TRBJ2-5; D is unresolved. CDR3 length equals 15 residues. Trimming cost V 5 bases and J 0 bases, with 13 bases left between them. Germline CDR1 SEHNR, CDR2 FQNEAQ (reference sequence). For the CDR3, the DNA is TGTGCCAGCAGCGTTCTCATGGGGAACCAAGAGACCCAGTACTTC. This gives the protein CASSVLMGNQETQYF.